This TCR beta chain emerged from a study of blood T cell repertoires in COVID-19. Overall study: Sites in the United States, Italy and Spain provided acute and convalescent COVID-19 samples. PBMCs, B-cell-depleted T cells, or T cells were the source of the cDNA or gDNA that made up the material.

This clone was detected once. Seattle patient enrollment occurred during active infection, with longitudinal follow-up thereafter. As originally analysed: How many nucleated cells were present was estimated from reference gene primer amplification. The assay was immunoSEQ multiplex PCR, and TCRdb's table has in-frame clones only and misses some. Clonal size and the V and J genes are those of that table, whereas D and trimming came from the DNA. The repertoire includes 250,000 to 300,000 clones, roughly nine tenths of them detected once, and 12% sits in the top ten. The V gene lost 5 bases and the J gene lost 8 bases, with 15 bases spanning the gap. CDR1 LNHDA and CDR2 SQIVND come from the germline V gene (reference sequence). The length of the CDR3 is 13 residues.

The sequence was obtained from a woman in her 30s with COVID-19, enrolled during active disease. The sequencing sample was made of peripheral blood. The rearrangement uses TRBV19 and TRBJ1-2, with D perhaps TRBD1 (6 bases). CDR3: CASSPTGNNGYTF. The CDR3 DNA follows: TGTGCCAGTAGTCCAACAGGGAATAACGGCTACACCTTC.